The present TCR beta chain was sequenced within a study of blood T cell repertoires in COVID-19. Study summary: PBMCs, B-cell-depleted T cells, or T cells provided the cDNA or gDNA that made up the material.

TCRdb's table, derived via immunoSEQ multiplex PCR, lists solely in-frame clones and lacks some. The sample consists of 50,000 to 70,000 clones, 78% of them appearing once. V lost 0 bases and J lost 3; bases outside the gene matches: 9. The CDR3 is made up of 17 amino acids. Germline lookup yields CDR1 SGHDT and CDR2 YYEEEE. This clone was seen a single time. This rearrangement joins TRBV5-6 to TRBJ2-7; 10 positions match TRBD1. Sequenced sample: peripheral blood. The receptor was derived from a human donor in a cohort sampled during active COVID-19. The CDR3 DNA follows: TGTGCCAGCAGCTTGGCGTTGGGACAGGGGTCGAGCTACGAGCAGTACTTC. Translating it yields CASSLALGQGSSYEQYF.